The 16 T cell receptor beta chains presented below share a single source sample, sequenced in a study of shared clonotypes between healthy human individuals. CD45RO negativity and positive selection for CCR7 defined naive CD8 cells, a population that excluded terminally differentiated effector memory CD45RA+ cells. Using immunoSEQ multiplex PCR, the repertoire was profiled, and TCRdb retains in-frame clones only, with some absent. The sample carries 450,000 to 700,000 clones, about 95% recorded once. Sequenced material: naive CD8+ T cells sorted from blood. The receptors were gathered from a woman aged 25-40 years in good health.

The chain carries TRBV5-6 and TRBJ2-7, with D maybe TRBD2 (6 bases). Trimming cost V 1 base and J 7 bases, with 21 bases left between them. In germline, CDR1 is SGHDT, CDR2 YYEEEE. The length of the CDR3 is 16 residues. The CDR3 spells CASSLWGTSLVLEQYF. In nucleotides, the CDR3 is TGTGCCAGCAGCTTGTGGGGGACTTCCCTTGTACTGGAGCAGTACTTC.

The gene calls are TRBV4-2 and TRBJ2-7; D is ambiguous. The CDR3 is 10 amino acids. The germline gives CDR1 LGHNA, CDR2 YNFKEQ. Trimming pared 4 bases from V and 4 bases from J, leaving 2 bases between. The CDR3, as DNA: TGTGCCAGCAGCCTGTACGAGCAGTACTTC. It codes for CASSLYEQYF.

This chain's CDR3 is CATSRARPDEQYF. CDR3 DNA: TGTGCCACCAGCAGAGCCCGCCCGGACGAGCAGTACTTC. This chain links TRBV15 with TRBJ2-7; no clear D. Germline V gives CDR1 LNHNV, CDR2 YYDKDF (reference sequence). The CDR3 contains 13 residues. The V gene lost 1 base and the J gene lost 5 bases, with 9 bases spanning the gap. Looking up the rest from reference TRBV15 and TRBJ2-7 gives the full variable domain: DAMVIQNPRYQVTQFGKPVTLSCSQTLNHNVMYWYQQKSSQAPKLLFHYYDKDFNNEADTPDNFQSRRPNTSFCFLDIRSPGLGDTAMYLCATSRARPDEQYFGPGTRLTVT.

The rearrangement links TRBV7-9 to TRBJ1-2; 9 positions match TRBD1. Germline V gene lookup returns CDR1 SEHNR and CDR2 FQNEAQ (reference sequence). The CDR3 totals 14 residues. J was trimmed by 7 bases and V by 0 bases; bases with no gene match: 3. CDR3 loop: CASSLAGTGLGYTF. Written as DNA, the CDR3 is TGTGCCAGCAGCTTAGCGGGGACAGGGCTTGGCTACACCTTC.

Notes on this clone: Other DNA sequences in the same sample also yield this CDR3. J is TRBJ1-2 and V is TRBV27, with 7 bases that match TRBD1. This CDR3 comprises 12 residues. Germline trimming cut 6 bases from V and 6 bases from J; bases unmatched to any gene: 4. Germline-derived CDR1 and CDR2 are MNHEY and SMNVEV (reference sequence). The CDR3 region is CASRTGSNGYTF. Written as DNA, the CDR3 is TGTGCCAGCAGGACAGGGTCGAATGGCTACACCTTC.

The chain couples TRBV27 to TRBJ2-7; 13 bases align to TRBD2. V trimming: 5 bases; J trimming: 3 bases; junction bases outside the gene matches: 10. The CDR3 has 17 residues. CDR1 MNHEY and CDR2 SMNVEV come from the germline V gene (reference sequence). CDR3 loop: CASSKTGTSGDFYEQYF. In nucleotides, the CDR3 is TGTGCCAGCAGTAAAACCGGGACTAGCGGGGATTTCTACGAGCAGTACTTC.

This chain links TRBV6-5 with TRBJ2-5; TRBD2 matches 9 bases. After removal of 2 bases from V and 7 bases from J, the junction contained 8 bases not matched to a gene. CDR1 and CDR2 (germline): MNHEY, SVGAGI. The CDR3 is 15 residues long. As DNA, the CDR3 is TGTGCCAGCAGTTACACTAGCGGGCTCAGGGGGACCCAGTACTTC. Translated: CASSYTSGLRGTQYF.

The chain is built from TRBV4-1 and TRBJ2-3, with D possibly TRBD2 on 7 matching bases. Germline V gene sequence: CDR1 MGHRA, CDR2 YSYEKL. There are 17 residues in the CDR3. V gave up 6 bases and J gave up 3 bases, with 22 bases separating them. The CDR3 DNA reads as TGCGCCAGCAGTCAGCTAGTAGGGGGGGAGGGTACAGATACGCAGTATTTT. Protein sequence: CASSQLVGGEGTDTQYF.

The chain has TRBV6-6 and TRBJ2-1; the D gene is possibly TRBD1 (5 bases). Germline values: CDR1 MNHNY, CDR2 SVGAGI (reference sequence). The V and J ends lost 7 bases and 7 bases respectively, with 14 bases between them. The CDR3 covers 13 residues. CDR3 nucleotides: TGTGCCAGCACCTACTGGGGCGGTAATGAGCAGTTCTTC. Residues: CASTYWGGNEQFF.

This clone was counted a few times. The CDR3 region is CASSGGEGGNQPQHF. The CDR3 nucleotides are TGTGCCAGCAGCGGAGGGGAGGGTGGCAATCAGCCCCAGCATTTT. The V and J genes are TRBV9 and TRBJ1-5; perhaps TRBD1 as D (5 bases). Trimming pared 3 bases from V and 2 bases from J, leaving 12 bases between. Per germline, CDR1 SGDLS and CDR2 YYNGEE. There are 15 residues in the CDR3.

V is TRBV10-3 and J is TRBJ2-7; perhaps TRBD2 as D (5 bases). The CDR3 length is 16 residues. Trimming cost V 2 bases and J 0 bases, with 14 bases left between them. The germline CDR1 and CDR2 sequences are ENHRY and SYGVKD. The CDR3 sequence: CAISELGGSGSYEQYF. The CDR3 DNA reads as TGTGCCATCAGTGAGCTTGGAGGAAGTGGCTCCTACGAGCAGTACTTC.

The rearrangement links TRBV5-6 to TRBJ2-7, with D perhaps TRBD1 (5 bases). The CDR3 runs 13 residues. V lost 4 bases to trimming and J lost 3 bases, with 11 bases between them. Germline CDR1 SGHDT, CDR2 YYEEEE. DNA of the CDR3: TGTGCCAGCAGCCCGACAGATAGCTACGAGCAGTACTTC. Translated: CASSPTDSYEQYF.

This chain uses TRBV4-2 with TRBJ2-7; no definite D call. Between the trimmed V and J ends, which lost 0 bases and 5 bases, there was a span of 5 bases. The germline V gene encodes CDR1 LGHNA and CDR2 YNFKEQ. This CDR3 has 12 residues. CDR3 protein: CASSQDFHEQYF. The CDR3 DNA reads TGTGCCAGCAGCCAAGATTTTCACGAGCAGTACTTC.

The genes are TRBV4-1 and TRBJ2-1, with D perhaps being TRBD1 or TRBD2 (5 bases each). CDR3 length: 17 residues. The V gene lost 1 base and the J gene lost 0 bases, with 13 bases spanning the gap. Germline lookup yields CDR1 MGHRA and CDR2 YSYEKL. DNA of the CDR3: TGCGCCAGCAGCCAAGCCGGGGCAGCGTACTCCTACAATGAGCAGTTCTTC. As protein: CASSQAGAAYSYNEQFF.

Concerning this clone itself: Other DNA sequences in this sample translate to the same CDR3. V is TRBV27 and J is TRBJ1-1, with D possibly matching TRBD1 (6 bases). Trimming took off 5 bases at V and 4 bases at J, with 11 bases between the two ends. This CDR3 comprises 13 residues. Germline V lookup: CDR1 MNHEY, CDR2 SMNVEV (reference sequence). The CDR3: CASSPGGSTEAFF. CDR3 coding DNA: TGTGCCAGCAGTCCCGGGGGCAGCACTGAAGCTTTCTTT.

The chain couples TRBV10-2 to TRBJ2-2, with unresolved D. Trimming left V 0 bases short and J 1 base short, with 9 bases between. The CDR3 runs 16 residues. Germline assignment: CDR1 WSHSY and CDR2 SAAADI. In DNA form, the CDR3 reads TGCGCCAGCAGTGAGTCCCCAACACGGAACACCGGGGAGCTGTTTTTT. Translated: CASSESPTRNTGELFF.